These 23 T cell receptor beta chains originate from one sample sequenced in a study of T cell repertoires in cytomegalovirus infection. Each CDR3 protein gets one entry after TCRdb re-called the reads with MiXCR. Of approximately 490,000 distinct CDR3 sequences in the sample, 10% to 12% were seen once. What was sequenced was PBMCs. All receptors derive from a human donor in good health (CMV status not recorded). Some clones in this sample may be carry-over from other donors' samples.

This clonotype was observed many times. This chain connects TRBV7-8 to TRBJ1-4; a weak D match, TRBD1 (6 bases). There are 12 residues in the CDR3. Trimming took 4 bases from V and 13 from J, leaving 13 bases between them. CDR1 is SGHVS and CDR2 is FQNEAQ in the germline V gene. In DNA form, the CDR3 reads TGTGCCAGCAGCTACCTACAGGGAGGACTGTTTTTT. As protein: CASSYLQGGLFF.

The chain recombines TRBV5-1 with TRBJ1-4, with unresolved D. Trimming cost V 4 bases and J 8 bases, with 15 bases left between them. The CDR3 consists of 14 residues. Germline loops: CDR1 SGHRS, CDR2 YFSETQ. The CDR3 loop reads CASSPTGRTEKLFF. In DNA form, the CDR3 reads TGCGCCAGCAGCCCGACCGGACGGACCGAAAAACTGTTTTTT.

The chain joins TRBV19 to TRBJ1-2, with D unresolved. Per the germline V gene, CDR1 is LNHDA and CDR2 is SQIVND (reference sequence). The CDR3 runs 14 residues. Trimming shortened V by 8 bases and J by 6 bases, and 19 bases separated the two germline ends. The CDR3 spells CASHSTDRKDGYTF. The DNA of the CDR3 is TGTGCCAGTCACTCGACGGACCGAAAGGATGGCTACACCTTC. Filled out from reference TRBV19 and TRBJ1-2, the complete variable domain reads DGGITQSPKYLFRKEGQNVTLSCEQNLNHDAMYWYRQDPGQGLRLIYYSQIVNDFQKGDIAEGYSVSREKKESFPLTVTSAQKNPTAFYLCASHSTDRKDGYTFGSGTRLTVV.

This clonotype was counted between two and nine times. The V gene is TRBV9, the J gene TRBJ2-5; D is uncertain. Germline values: CDR1 SGDLS, CDR2 YYNGEE. V was trimmed by 2 bases and J by 3 bases, leaving 8 bases between them. This CDR3 is built from 13 residues. The CDR3 nucleotides are TGTGCCAGCAGCGTCGGGTTGGAAGAGACCCAGTACTTC. Translation gives CASSVGLEETQYF. The whole variable domain, filled in from reference TRBV9 and TRBJ2-5, reads DSGVTQTPKHLITATGQRVTLRCSPRSGDLSVYWYQQSLDQGLQFLIQYYNGEERAKGNILERFSAQQFPDLHSELNLSSLELGDSALYFCASSVGLEETQYFGPGTRLLVL.

This clonotype was recorded many times. The chain is built from TRBV6-5 and TRBJ1-1; D is unresolved. The CDR3 has 14 residues. V was shortened by 8 bases and J by 5 bases, with 18 bases between the two germline ends. Germline CDR1 reads MNHEY; CDR2 reads SVGAGI. The CDR3 here is CASGRLLEGTEAFF. CDR3 DNA: TGTGCCAGCGGGAGGTTACTTGAAGGGACTGAAGCTTTCTTT.

This clonotype was observed many times. This chain links TRBV6-5 with TRBJ1-1, with D possibly matching TRBD1 (5 bases). CDR1 MNHEY and CDR2 SVGAGI come from the germline V gene. The ends were cut back, 0 bases at V and 0 bases at J, with 20 bases in the middle. This CDR3 contains 19 residues. The CDR3 region has the DNA TGTGCCAGCAGTTACTCTTTGGCACTCCTGGGGGTGATGAACACTGAAGCTTTCTTT. Its translation: CASSYSLALLGVMNTEAFF.

The V call is TRBV29-1, the J call TRBJ2-6; D ambiguous. Per germline, CDR1 SQVTM and CDR2 ANQGSEA. V shed 4 bases and J shed 1 base, with 20 bases lying between them. The CDR3 covers 18 residues. The CDR3 bases are TGCAGCGTTGCCGGGTTGGGTTCTGCCCTTTCTGGGGCCAACGTCCTGACTTTC. Its protein is CSVAGLGSALSGANVLTF.

This clonotype was picked up many times. V is TRBV5-1 and J is TRBJ2-1; D gene uncertain. The V and J ends lost 5 bases and 2 bases respectively, with 14 bases between them. The CDR3 is made up of 15 amino acids. CDR1 is SGHRS, CDR2 YFSETQ, per germline. The CDR3 spells CASRALGNAYNEQFF. CDR3 nucleotides: TGCGCCAGCAGGGCCCTAGGGAATGCCTACAATGAGCAGTTCTTC. Full variable domain (outside the CDR3, taken from reference TRBV5-1 and TRBJ2-1): KAGVTQTPRYLIKTRGQQVTLSCSPISGHRSVSWYQQTPGQGLQFLFEYFSETQRNKGNFPGRFSGRQFSNSRSEMNVSTLELGDSALYLCASRALGNAYNEQFFGPGTRLTVL.

This clonotype was seen more than once but under ten times. The chain links TRBV20-1 to TRBJ1-1; 9 positions agree with TRBD1. Looked up from germline, CDR1 is DFQATT and CDR2 is SNEGSKA (reference sequence). This CDR3 is 15 amino acids long. V trimming: 5 bases; J trimming: 2 bases; junction bases outside the gene matches: 9. This CDR3 reads CSAPVLGQGNTEAFF. CDR3 nucleotide sequence: TGCAGTGCTCCAGTACTGGGACAGGGCAACACTGAAGCTTTCTTT.

This clonotype showed up many times. The rearrangement joins TRBV19 to TRBJ2-4, with D possibly TRBD1 on 5 matching bases. V was pared by 3 bases and J by 6 bases, with 9 bases between. Germline V CDR1 and CDR2: LNHDA, SQIVND (reference sequence). The CDR3 has 13 amino acids. The DNA for the CDR3 is TGTGCCAGTAGTATGACAGAAGGAAACATTCAGTACTTC. Its translation: CASSMTEGNIQYF.

The table lists this clonotype with many counts. V and J are TRBV6-1 and TRBJ2-3, with TRBD2 as a possible D gene (5 bases). The CDR3 spans 16 residues. Looked up from germline, CDR1 is MNHNS and CDR2 is SASEGT. V was pared by 1 base and J by 4 bases, with 15 bases between. The CDR3 DNA reads TGTGCCAGCAGTGAAGGGCGGAGGTTTGGCGCAGATACGCAGTATTTT. Amino acid sequence: CASSEGRRFGADTQYF.

This clonotype was recorded many times. The chain links TRBV7-2 to TRBJ2-2, with D unclear. Germline V gives CDR1 SGHTA, CDR2 FQGNSA. V was trimmed by 8 bases and J by 4 bases, leaving 14 bases between them. The CDR3 is 14 residues long. The CDR3 bases are TGTGCCAGCGGTCTACAGCCAACCACCGGGGAGCTGTTTTTT. This codes for CASGLQPTTGELFF.

This clonotype has ten or more counts. The chain combines TRBV27 with TRBJ1-2; 10 bases line up with TRBD1. Per germline, CDR1 MNHEY and CDR2 SMNVEV (reference sequence). CDR3 size: 16 residues. V was pared by 4 bases and J by 4 bases, with 9 bases of the junction left unmatched. CDR3 sequence: CASSSGQGVFSYGYTF. The CDR3 nucleotides read TGTGCCAGCAGTTCTGGACAGGGGGTTTTTTCCTATGGCTACACCTTC.

This clonotype was picked up many times. The rearrangement uses TRBV7-9 and TRBJ2-2; TRBD2 might be the D (5 bases). The germline V and J ends were trimmed by 5 bases and 6 bases, with 22 bases remaining between them. Germline CDR1 SEHNR, CDR2 FQNEAQ (reference sequence). This CDR3 comprises 17 residues. This CDR3 reads CASSTRSGKGQSGELFF. CDR3 DNA sequence: TGTGCCAGCAGCACTCGGTCCGGGAAAGGGCAGTCCGGGGAGCTGTTTTTT.

This sequence joins TRBV3-1 and TRBJ2-2, with 7 bases that match TRBD1. Germline loops: CDR1 LGHDT, CDR2 YNNKEL (reference sequence). The CDR3 consists of 17 residues. The V and J ends lost 5 bases and 0 bases, in that order; junction bases with no gene match: 9. DNA of the CDR3: TGTGCCAGCAGCTATCCGGGACAGCTTACGAACACCGGGGAGCTGTTTTTT. Protein product: CASSYPGQLTNTGELFF.

This clonotype has ten or more counts. This sequence joins TRBV7-8 and TRBJ1-4, with D perhaps matching TRBD1 (5 bases). The CDR3 has 14 amino acids. From germline, CDR1 is SGHVS and CDR2 FQNEAQ. The germline V and J ends were trimmed by 5 bases and 8 bases, with 15 bases remaining between them. This CDR3 reads CASSPWEGFEKLFF. The CDR3 bases are TGTGCCAGCAGCCCTTGGGAGGGGTTCGAAAAACTGTTTTTT. The whole variable domain, filled in from reference TRBV7-8 and TRBJ1-4, reads GAGVSQSPRYKVAKRGQDVALRCDPISGHVSLFWYQQALGQGPEFLTYFQNEAQLDKSGLPSDRFFAERPEGSVSTLKIQRTQQEDSAVYLCASSPWEGFEKLFFGSGTQLSVL.

This clonotype showed up many times. J is TRBJ1-1 and V is TRBV6-6, with 9 bases fitting TRBD1. The junction had 23 bases not matched to a gene; V was cut back by 5 bases and J by 10 bases. The CDR3 is 18 amino acids. CDR1 is MNHNY and CDR2 is SVGAGI in the germline V gene (reference sequence). The CDR3 nucleotides are TGTGCCAGCAGTCGACAGCGGACAGGGGTCCATAACACTGATGTAGCTTTCTTT. Translated, it gives CASSRQRTGVHNTDVAFF.

This clonotype showed up many times. The gene calls are TRBV12-3 or TRBV12-4 and TRBJ1-5; D unclear. The CDR3 is made up of 16 amino acids. With 6 bases removed from V and 2 bases from J, the gap between germline ends came to 17 bases. Here the CDR3 DNA reads TGTGCCAGCAGATCCTCGACCTCGAGCGGCAATCAGCCCCAGCATTTT. This translates into CASRSSTSSGNQPQHF.

This clonotype was counted many times. The gene calls are TRBV10-3 and TRBJ2-5; D call uncertain. This CDR3 spans 11 amino acids. V dropped 8 bases and J dropped 5 bases, with 9 bases sitting between them. The germline gives CDR1 ENHRY, CDR2 SYGVKD. The CDR3 here is CAISPGETQYF. CDR3 sequence (DNA): TGTGCCATCTCTCCGGGCGAGACCCAGTACTTC.

On this clonotype itself: It may be a read error: a sequence one base away is much more abundant. The gene calls are TRBV11-2 and TRBJ2-1; no definite D call. Germline loops: CDR1 SGHAT, CDR2 FQNNGV. The CDR3 covers 17 residues. The CDR3 protein is CASSLERRKNAYNELFF. For the CDR3, the DNA is TGTGCCAGCAGCTTAGAACGCCGGAAAAACGCCTACAATGAGCTGTTCTTC.

This clonotype was seen only a few times. The rearrangement joins TRBV14 to TRBJ2-5; 9 positions agree with TRBD1. With V trimmed by 2 bases and J by 3 bases, 1 base remained unmatched. The germline gives CDR1 SGHDN, CDR2 FVKESK. The CDR3 totals 14 residues. DNA of the CDR3: TGTGCCAGCAGCCAAACAGGGGGCAAAGAGACCCAGTACTTC. Its protein product is CASSQTGGKETQYF.

Worth noting for this clonotype: Since the CDR3 does not end with the conserved phenylalanine or tryptophan, this likely comes from a read error. The chain couples TRBV15 to TRBJ1-1; 8 bases agree with TRBD1. The CDR3 consists of 13 residues. With V trimmed by 0 bases and J by 11 bases, 5 bases remained unmatched. Germline V gives CDR1 LNHNV, CDR2 YYDKDF (reference sequence). This chain's CDR3 is CATSRDTGGLAFS. The CDR3 DNA reads TGTGCCACCAGCAGAGATACAGGGGGTTTGGCTTTCTCT.

This clonotype was detected only a few times. The V and J genes are TRBV12-5 and TRBJ1-1; unclear D gene. V was pared by 1 base and J by 3 bases, with 6 bases between. The CDR3 covers 13 residues. Germline lookup yields CDR1 LGHNT and CDR2 FRNRAP. The CDR3 loop reads CASGLGGYTEAFF. In DNA, the CDR3 is TGTGCTAGTGGTTTGGGGGGATACACTGAAGCTTTCTTT.